This T cell receptor beta chain was documented in a study of CD4+ T cells in melanoma (dated by TCRdb to between 2021 and 2024). For the study in its entirety: The study examined neoantigen-specific CD4+ T cells in human melanoma.

Including the terminal cysteine and phenylalanine, the CDR3 comprises 12 residues. Kept here is only the CDR3 DNA, which spans 36 bases and is read in frame from base 1. As encoded in the germline V gene, CDR1 is SQVTM while CDR2 is ANQGSEA. V drops 4 bases and J drops 2 bases, leaving 8 bases in between. Patients with melanoma were used as donors. Library construction relied on the immunoSEQ multiplex PCR assay. TCRdb obtained this table from immuneACCESS and retained in-frame rearrangements with V and J assigned. These tables miss some clones; where compared with another copy, unresolved V genes account for less than half of the shortfall, and the remainder is unexplained. This sample is represented by about 11,000 clones; 67% of them were singletons. The ten largest clones represent roughly an eighth of the sample. The investigation overall reported the following: Neoantigen-specific CD4+ T cells in melanoma were reported to have a range of differentiation states. Neoantigen-specific CD4+ T cells were reported to be correlated with the function of CD8+ T cells, macrophages and B cells.

Comment on this clone: It has no known antigen specificity. Qualities for individual bases were not recorded, and no much larger clone is one base off.

The receptor was isolated from a human donor with melanoma. The receptor chain draws on TRBV29-1 and TRBJ1-2; there is no confident call for the D gene. Sequencing was done on a sample of cells from a culture (not recorded whether cultured in vitro). The nucleotide sequence reads as follows: TGCAGCGTTGGGGCAGGAAACTATGGCTACACCTTC. It codes for CSVGAGNYGYTF.